This T cell receptor (beta chain) was observed in a study of T cells after yellow fever vaccination. V trimming: 6 bases; J trimming: 5 bases; junction bases outside the gene matches: 7. The CDR3 totals 15 residues. Per the germline V gene, CDR1 is MNHEY and CDR2 is SMNVEV (reference sequence). TCRdb reprocessed the 5' RACE reads with MiXCR, giving one entry per CDR3 protein. The sample includes about 120,000 distinct CDR3 sequences, about 8.4% of them seen just once. About this clonotype itself: No antigen is known for it.

Study-level points and caveats: After the booster, 96% of CD4 and 75% to 90% of CD8 primary-response clones were re-detected. It was the secondary response that reached its peak faster, day 5 versus 15, but it was weaker. One caveat is that FACS-sorted repertoires could contain abundant clonotypes contaminating from the bulk population.

The origin of this receptor is a man aged 18 to 35 who received the YFV17D yellow fever vaccine. The rearrangement links TRBV27 to TRBJ2-1; 10 bases match TRBD1. The specimen comprised CD8+ T cells sorted from PBMCs, sampled on the day of the yellow fever booster vaccination. The CDR3 reads CASSPRDRGHNEQFF. CDR3 DNA sequence: TGTGCCAGCAGCCCAAGGGACAGGGGACACAATGAGCAGTTCTTC.